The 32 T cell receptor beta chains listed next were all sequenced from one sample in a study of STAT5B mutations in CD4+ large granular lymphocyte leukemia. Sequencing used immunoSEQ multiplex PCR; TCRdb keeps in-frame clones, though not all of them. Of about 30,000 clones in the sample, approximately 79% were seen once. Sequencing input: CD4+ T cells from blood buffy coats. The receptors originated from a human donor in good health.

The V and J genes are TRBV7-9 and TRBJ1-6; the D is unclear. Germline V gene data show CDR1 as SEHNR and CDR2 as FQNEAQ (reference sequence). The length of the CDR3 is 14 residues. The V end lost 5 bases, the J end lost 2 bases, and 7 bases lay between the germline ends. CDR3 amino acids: CASSREPYNSPLHF. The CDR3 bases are TGTGCCAGCAGCCGCGAGCCCTATAATTCACCCCTCCACTTT.

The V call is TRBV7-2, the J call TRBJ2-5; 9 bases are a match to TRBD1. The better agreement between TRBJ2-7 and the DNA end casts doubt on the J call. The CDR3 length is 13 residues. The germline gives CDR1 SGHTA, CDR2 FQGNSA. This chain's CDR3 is CASSRDRAYEQYF. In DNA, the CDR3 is TGTGCCAGCTCCCGGGACAGGGCCTACGAGCAGTACTTC.

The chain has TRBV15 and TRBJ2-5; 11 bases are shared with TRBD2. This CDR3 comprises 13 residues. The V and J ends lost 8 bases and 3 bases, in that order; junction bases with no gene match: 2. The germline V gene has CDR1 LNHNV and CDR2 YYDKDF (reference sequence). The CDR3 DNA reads TGTGCCACCCAGGGACTAGCGGAAGAGACCCAGTACTTC. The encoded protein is CATQGLAEETQYF.

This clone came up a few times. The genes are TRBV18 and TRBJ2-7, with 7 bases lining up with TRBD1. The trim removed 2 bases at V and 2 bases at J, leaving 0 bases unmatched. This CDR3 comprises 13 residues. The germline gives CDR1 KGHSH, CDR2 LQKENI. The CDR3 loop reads CASSPGTAYEQYF. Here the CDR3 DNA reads TGTGCCAGCTCACCAGGGACAGCCTACGAGCAGTACTTC.

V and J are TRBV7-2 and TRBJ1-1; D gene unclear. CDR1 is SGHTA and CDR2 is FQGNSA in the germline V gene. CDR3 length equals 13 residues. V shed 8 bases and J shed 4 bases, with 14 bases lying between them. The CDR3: CASRLASATEAFF. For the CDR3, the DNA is TGTGCCAGCCGTCTAGCGTCGGCCACTGAAGCTTTCTTT. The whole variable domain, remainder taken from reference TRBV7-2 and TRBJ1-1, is GAGVSQSPSNKVTEKGKDVELRCDPISGHTALYWYRQSLGQGLEFLIYFQGNSAPDKSGLPSDRFSAERTGGSVSTLTIQRTQQEDSAVYLCASRLASATEAFFGQGTRLTVV.

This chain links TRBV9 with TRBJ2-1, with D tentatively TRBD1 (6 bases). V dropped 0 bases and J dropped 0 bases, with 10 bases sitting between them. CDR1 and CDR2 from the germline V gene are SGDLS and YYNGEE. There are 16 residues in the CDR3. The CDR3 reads CASSVAGQSSYNEQFF. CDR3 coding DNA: TGTGCCAGCAGCGTAGCTGGACAGAGCTCCTACAATGAGCAGTTCTTC. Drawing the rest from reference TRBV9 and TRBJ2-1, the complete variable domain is DSGVTQTPKHLITATGQRVTLRCSPRSGDLSVYWYQQSLDQGLQFLIQYYNGEERAKGNILERFSAQQFPDLHSELNLSSLELGDSALYFCASSVAGQSSYNEQFFGPGTRLTVL.

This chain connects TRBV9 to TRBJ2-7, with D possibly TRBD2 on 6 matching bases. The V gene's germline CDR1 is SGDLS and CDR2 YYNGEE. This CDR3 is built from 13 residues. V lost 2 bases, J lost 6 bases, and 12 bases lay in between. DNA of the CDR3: TGTGCCAGCAGCGTGAGGGAGGCGTCCGAGCAGTACTTC. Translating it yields CASSVREASEQYF. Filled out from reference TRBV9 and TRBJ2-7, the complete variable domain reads DSGVTQTPKHLITATGQRVTLRCSPRSGDLSVYWYQQSLDQGLQFLIQYYNGEERAKGNILERFSAQQFPDLHSELNLSSLELGDSALYFCASSVREASEQYFGPGTRLTVT.

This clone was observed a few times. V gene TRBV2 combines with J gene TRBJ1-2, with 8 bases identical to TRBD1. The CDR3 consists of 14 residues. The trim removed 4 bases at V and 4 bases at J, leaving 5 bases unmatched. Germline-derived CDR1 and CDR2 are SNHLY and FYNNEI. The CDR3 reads CASSVTGGGYGYTF. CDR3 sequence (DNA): TGTGCCAGCAGTGTTACAGGGGGTGGCTATGGCTACACCTTC.

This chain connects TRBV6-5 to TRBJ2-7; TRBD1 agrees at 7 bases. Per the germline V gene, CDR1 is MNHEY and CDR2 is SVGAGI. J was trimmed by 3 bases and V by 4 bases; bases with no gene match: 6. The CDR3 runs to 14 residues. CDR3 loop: CASSLQGSNYEQYF. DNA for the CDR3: TGTGCCAGCAGTTTACAGGGGTCAAACTACGAGCAGTACTTC.

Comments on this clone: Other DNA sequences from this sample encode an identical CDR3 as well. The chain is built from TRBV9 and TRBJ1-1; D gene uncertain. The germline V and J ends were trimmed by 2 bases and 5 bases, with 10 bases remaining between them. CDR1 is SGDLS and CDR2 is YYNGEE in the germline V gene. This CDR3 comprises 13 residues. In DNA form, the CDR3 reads TGTGCCAGCAGCGTTGTAGAGGGAACTGAAGCTTTCTTT. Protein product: CASSVVEGTEAFF. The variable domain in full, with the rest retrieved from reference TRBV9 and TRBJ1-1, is DSGVTQTPKHLITATGQRVTLRCSPRSGDLSVYWYQQSLDQGLQFLIQYYNGEERAKGNILERFSAQQFPDLHSELNLSSLELGDSALYFCASSVVEGTEAFFGQGTRLTVV.

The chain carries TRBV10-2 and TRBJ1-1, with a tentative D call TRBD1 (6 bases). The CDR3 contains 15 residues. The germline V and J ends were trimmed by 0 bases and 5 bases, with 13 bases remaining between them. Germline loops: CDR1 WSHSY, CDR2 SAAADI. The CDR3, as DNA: TGCGCCAGCAGTGAGTCCGGGGGCAAAAATACTGAAGCTTTCTTT. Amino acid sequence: CASSESGGKNTEAFF.

CDR3 sequence: CASRLGAVEEQYF. The CDR3, as DNA: TGTGCCAGCAGGCTAGGGGCAGTAGAAGAGCAGTACTTC. The J gene is TRBJ2-7, the V gene TRBV6-5; weak D call: TRBD1 (5 bases). Germline values: CDR1 MNHEY, CDR2 SVGAGI. Trimming pared 6 bases from V and 7 bases from J, leaving 16 bases between. The CDR3 has 13 amino acids.

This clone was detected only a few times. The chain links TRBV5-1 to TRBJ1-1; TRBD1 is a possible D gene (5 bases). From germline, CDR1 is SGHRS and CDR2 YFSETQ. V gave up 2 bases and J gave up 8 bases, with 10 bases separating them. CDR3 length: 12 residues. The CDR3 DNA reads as TGCGCCAGCAGCTTAGAAGGGGTAGAAGCTTTCTTT. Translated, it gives CASSLEGVEAFF.

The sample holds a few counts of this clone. CDR3 nucleotides: TGCAGCGTCCGTCCGGGACTAGCAAGCCATGAGCAGTTCTTC. Its protein product is CSVRPGLASHEQFF. The V call is TRBV29-1, the J call TRBJ2-1; the match to TRBD2 covers 9 bases. This CDR3 region has 14 residues. Germline lookup yields CDR1 SQVTM and CDR2 ANQGSEA. The junction had 11 bases not matched to a gene; V was cut back by 6 bases and J by 8 bases.

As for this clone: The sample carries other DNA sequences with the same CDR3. CDR3 sequence (DNA): TGTGCCAGCAGCCATAGGACAGAGCTCGCCGGGGAGCTGTTTTTT. Amino acids: CASSHRTELAGELFF. The chain joins TRBV13 to TRBJ2-2, with D possibly TRBD1 on 6 matching bases. Germline CDR1 and CDR2: PRHDT and FYEKMQ (reference sequence). Trimming left V 5 bases short and J 6 bases short, with 16 bases between. CDR3 length: 15 residues.

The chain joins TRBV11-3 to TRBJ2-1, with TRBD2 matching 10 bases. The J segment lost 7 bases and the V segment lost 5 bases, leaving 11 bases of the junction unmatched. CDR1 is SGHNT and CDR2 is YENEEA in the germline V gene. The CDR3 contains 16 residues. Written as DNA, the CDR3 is TGTGCCAGCAGCCCGTCAGTGAGCGGGAGGGCTAATGAGCAGTTCTTC. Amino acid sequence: CASSPSVSGRANEQFF.

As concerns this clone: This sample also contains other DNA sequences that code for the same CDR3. The CDR3 here is CASSLDGNSYEQYF. The CDR3 DNA reads as TGCGCCAGCAGCTTGGACGGCAACTCCTACGAGCAGTACTTC. This chain connects TRBV5-1 to TRBJ2-7; no reliable D call. The CDR3 is 14 amino acids. Trimming took 0 bases from V and 0 from J, leaving 7 bases between them. CDR1 is SGHRS and CDR2 is YFSETQ in the germline V gene.

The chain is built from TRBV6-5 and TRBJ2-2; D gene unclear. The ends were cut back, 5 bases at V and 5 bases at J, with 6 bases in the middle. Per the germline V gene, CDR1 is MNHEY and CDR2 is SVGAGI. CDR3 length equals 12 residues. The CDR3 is CASSLLTGELFF. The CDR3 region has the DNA TGTGCCAGCAGTCTTTTGACCGGGGAGCTGTTTTTT.

The DNA of the CDR3 is TGTGCCAGCAGTTTGAAACCGAACACTGAAGCTTTCTTT. Its translation is CASSLKPNTEAFF. V and J are TRBV27 and TRBJ1-1, with no clear D. The germline V gene encodes CDR1 MNHEY and CDR2 SMNVEV (reference sequence). Trimming took off 3 bases at V and 1 base at J, with 6 bases between the two ends. This CDR3 contains 13 residues.

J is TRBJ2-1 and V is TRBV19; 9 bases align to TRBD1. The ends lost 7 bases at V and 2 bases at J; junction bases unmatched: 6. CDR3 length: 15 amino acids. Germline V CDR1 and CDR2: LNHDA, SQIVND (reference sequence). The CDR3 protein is CASISGQGPYNEQFF. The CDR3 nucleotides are TGTGCCAGTATATCCGGACAGGGGCCCTACAATGAGCAGTTCTTC.

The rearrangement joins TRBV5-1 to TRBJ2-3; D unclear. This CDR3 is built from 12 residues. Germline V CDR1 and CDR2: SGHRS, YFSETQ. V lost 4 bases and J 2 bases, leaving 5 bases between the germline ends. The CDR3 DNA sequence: TGCGCCAGCAGCCTGCACACAGATACGCAGTATTTT. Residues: CASSLHTDTQYF.

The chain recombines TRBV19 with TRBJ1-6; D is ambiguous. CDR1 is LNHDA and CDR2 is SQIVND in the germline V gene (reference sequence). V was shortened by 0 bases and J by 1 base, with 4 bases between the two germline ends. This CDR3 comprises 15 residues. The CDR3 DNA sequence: TGTGCCAGTAGTATAGAGGCATCCTATAATTCACCCCTCCACTTT. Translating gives CASSIEASYNSPLHF.

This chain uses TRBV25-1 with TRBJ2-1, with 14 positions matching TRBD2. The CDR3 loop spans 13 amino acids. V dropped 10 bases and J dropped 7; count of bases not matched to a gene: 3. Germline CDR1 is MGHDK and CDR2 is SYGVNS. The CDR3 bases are TGTGCCACCCGGACTAGCGGGGGGAATGAGCAGTTCTTC. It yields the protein CATRTSGGNEQFF.

In DNA, the CDR3 is TGTGCAAGTCGCTTGAGTACCCCCGAGGGAGCGGGAGGTTATGAGCAGTTCTTC. The encoded protein is CASRLSTPEGAGGYEQFF. The chain combines TRBV12-2 with TRBJ2-1; the listed D gene, TRBD2, was not tested against the DNA. TRBV12-2 is a pseudogene segment. This CDR3 has 18 amino acids.

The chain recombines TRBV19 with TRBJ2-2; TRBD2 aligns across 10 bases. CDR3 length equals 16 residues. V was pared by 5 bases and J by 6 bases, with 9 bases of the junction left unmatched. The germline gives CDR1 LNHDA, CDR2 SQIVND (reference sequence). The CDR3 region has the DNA TGTGCCAGTAGTGTCCAAGCGGGAGGGCCCTCCGGGGAGCTGTTTTTT. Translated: CASSVQAGGPSGELFF.

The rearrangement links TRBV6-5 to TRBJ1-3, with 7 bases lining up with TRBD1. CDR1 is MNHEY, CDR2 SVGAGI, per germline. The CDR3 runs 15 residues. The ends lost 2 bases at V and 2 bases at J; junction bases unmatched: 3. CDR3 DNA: TGTGCCAGCAGTTACGACGGGACAGCTGGAAACACCATATATTTT. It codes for CASSYDGTAGNTIYF.

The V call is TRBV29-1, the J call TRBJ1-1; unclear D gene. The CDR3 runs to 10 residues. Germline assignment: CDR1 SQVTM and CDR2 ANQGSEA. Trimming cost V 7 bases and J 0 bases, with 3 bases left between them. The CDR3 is CSAMNTEAFF. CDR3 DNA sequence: TGCAGCGCAATGAACACTGAAGCTTTCTTT.

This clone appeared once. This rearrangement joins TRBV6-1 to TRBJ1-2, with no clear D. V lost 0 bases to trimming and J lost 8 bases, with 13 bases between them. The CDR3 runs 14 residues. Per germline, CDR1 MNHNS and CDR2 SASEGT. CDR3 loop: CASSEARTVTGYTF. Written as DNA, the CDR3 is TGTGCCAGCAGTGAAGCGAGGACGGTAACGGGCTACACCTTC.

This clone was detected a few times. CDR3 residues: CASRQLDTGELFF. DNA of the CDR3: TGTGCCAGCAGACAGTTAGACACCGGGGAGCTGTTTTTT. The rearrangement joins TRBV6-1 to TRBJ2-2; D remains ambiguous. CDR3 length equals 13 residues. The germline CDR1 and CDR2 sequences are MNHNS and SASEGT. Between the trimmed V and J ends, which lost 6 bases and 3 bases, there was a span of 8 bases.

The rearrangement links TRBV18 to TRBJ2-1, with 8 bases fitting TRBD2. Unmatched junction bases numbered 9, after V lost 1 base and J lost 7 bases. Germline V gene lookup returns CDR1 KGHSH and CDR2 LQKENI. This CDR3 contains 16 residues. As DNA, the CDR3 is TGTGCCAGCTCACCACGTTCCGGGAGGGCCATAAATGAGCAGTTCTTC. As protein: CASSPRSGRAINEQFF. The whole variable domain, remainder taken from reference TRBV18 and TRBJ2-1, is NAGVMQNPRHLVRRRGQEARLRCSPMKGHSHVYWYRQLPEEGLKFMVYLQKENIIDESGMPKERFSAEFPKEGPSILRIQQVVRGDSAAYFCASSPRSGRAINEQFFGPGTRLTVL.

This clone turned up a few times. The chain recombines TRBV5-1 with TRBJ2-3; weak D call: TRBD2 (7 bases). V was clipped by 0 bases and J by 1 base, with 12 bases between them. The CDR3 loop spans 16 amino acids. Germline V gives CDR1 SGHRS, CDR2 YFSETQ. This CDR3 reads CASSLEGGPRTDTQYF. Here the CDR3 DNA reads TGCGCCAGCAGCTTGGAGGGGGGGCCTCGCACAGATACGCAGTATTTT. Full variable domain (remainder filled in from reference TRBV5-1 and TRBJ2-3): KAGVTQTPRYLIKTRGQQVTLSCSPISGHRSVSWYQQTPGQGLQFLFEYFSETQRNKGNFPGRFSGRQFSNSRSEMNVSTLELGDSALYLCASSLEGGPRTDTQYFGPGTRLTVL.

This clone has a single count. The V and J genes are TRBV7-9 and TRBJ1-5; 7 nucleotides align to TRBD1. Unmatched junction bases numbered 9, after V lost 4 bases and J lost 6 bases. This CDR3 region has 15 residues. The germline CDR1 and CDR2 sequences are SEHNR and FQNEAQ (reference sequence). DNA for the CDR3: TGTGCCAGCAGCTCAGGAGACAGGGTCGGTCAGCCCCAGCATTTT. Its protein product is CASSSGDRVGQPQHF.